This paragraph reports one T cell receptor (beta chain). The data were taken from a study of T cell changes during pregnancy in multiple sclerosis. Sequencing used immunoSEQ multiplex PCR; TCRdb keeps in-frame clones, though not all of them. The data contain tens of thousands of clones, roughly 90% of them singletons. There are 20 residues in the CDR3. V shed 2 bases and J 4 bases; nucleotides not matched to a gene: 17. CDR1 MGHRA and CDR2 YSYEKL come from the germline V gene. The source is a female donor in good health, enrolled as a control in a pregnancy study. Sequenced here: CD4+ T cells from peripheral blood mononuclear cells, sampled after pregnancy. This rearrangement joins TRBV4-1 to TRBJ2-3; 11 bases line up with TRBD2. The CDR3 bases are TGCGCCAGCAGCCAAAGGGGGCTCCCTAAGACTAGCGGGGCCTCAGATACGCAGTATTTT. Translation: CASSQRGLPKTSGASDTQYF.